The 27 T cell receptor beta chains given below trace back to one sample, sequenced in a study of blood T cell repertoires in COVID-19 (TCRdb year 2020). Libraries were constructed by the immunoSEQ multiplex PCR assay. TCRdb holds this immuneACCESS table with in-frame rearrangements only. Some clones are missing; in checked studies, unresolved V genes explain under half, and the rest has no known cause. The sample table records about 230,000 clones; about four fifths of these occur just once. The ten most abundant clones make up about 1.8% of the sample. Sequences were obtained from PBMCs or T cells enriched from blood (not recorded which). All receptors come from a man in his fifties or sixties who had recovered from COVID-19.

The table lists this clone with a few counts. Other DNA sequences in the same sample also yield this CDR3. V is TRBV7-8 and J is TRBJ2-7; TRBD2 aligns across 11 bases. Germline V gives CDR1 SGHVS, CDR2 FQNEAQ. V shed 1 base and J 9 bases; nucleotides not matched to a gene: 8. The CDR3 has 15 residues. In nucleotides, the CDR3 is TGTGCCAGCAGCTTAGAAACTAGCGGGGGCCAGGCGCAGTACTTC. Its translation is CASSLETSGGQAQYF.

The chain combines TRBV15 with TRBJ1-2; TRBD1 is a possible D gene (6 bases). Trimming took 0 bases from V and 3 from J, leaving 11 bases between them. In germline, CDR1 is LNHNV, CDR2 YYDKDF (reference sequence). CDR3 length: 15 residues. In DNA form, the CDR3 reads TGTGCCACCAGCAGAGAACGGGGGGCCTACTATGGCTACACCTTC. It codes for CATSRERGAYYGYTF.

The CDR3 is CASSEINWGLGNTIYF. The CDR3 nucleotides are TGTGCCAGCAGTGAAATCAATTGGGGGCTAGGAAACACCATATATTTT. This chain uses TRBV6-1 with TRBJ1-3, with D possibly matching TRBD1 (6 bases). Germline CDR1 is MNHNS and CDR2 is SASEGT. The CDR3 has 16 amino acids. Trimming took 2 bases from V and 4 from J, leaving 15 bases between them.

V usage is TRBV5-1 and J usage is TRBJ1-4; TRBD1 is a possible D gene (6 bases). In germline, CDR1 is SGHRS, CDR2 YFSETQ. This CDR3 is 15 amino acids long. Trimming took 2 bases from V and 5 from J, leaving 13 bases between them. CDR3 nucleotide sequence: TGCGCCAGCAGCTTAACGGGACACTCAAATGAAAAACTGTTTTTT. It yields the protein CASSLTGHSNEKLFF.

The table lists this clone with a count of one. The junction departs from the called germline gene at one end, perhaps through a read error. The sample contains more than one DNA sequence encoding this CDR3. The chain combines TRBV11-3 with TRBJ2-5; TRBD1 aligns across 9 bases. This CDR3 spans 15 amino acids. Germline CDR1 and CDR2: SGHNT and YENEEA. The CDR3 nucleotides are TGTGCCAGCAGCGCCGGGACAGGGAGGCAAGAGACCCAATACTTC. It specifies CASSAGTGRQETQYF. Filled out from reference TRBV11-3 and TRBJ2-5, the complete variable domain reads EAGVVQSPRYKIIEKKQPVAFWCNPISGHNTLYWYLQNLGQGPELLIRYENEEAVDDSQLPKDRFSAERLKGVDSTLKIQPAELGDSAVYLCASSAGTGRQETQYFGPGTRLLVL.

J is TRBJ2-7 and V is TRBV18, with a tentative D call TRBD2 (5 bases). This CDR3 is 13 amino acids long. CDR1 is KGHSH, CDR2 LQKENI, per germline. Trimming stripped 5 bases from V and 2 bases from J, with 10 bases between. This CDR3 reads CASSADGTYEQYF. Here the CDR3 DNA reads TGTGCCAGCTCAGCCGACGGGACCTACGAGCAGTACTTC.

This clone appeared once. This chain joins TRBV19 and TRBJ2-2; 7 nucleotides agree with TRBD1. V lost 1 base to trimming and J lost 5 bases; unmatched junction nucleotides: 7. The CDR3 loop spans 16 amino acids. CDR1 is LNHDA, CDR2 SQIVND, per germline (reference sequence). The CDR3: CASSIVGTVKTGELFF. The DNA for the CDR3 is TGTGCCAGTAGTATAGTGGGGACAGTAAAAACCGGGGAGCTGTTTTTT. The full variable domain, rest sourced from reference TRBV19 and TRBJ2-2, is DGGITQSPKYLFRKEGQNVTLSCEQNLNHDAMYWYRQDPGQGLRLIYYSQIVNDFQKGDIAEGYSVSREKKESFPLTVTSAQKNPTAFYLCASSIVGTVKTGELFFGEGSRLTVL.

The V call is TRBV7-2, the J call TRBJ1-1, with TRBD1 matching 7 bases. The germline gives CDR1 SGHTA, CDR2 FQGNSA. V dropped 5 bases and J dropped 6; count of bases not matched to a gene: 9. This CDR3 has 14 amino acids. Here the CDR3 DNA reads TGTGCCAGCAGCACTCACAGGGGAGTATCTGAAGCTTTCTTT. Translated: CASSTHRGVSEAFF.

The chain has TRBV4-3 and TRBJ1-1, with TRBD1 matching over 8 bases. Trimming cost V 0 bases and J 4 bases; bases outside gene matches: 7. The CDR3 is made up of 16 amino acids. Germline V CDR1 and CDR2: LGHNA, YSLEER. The CDR3 spells CASSQEPRDRGTEAFF. CDR3 DNA: TGCGCCAGCAGCCAAGAACCGCGAGACAGGGGCACTGAAGCTTTCTTT.

This chain joins TRBV18 and TRBJ2-5; 7 nucleotides match TRBD1. Germline V lookup: CDR1 KGHSH, CDR2 LQKENI. The CDR3 runs 14 residues. J gave up 4 bases and V 1 base, and 3 bases lay outside the gene matches. The CDR3 coding sequence is TGTGCCAGCTCACCACGCCCAGGGGGAGAGACCCAGTACTTC. Translated, it gives CASSPRPGGETQYF.

V and J are TRBV6-7 and TRBJ1-1; weak D call: TRBD1 (6 bases). TRBV6-7 is labeled an ORF, and its function is uncertain. V was clipped by 6 bases and J by 8 bases, with 13 bases between them. The CDR3 spans 12 residues. CDR3 sequence reads: CASSQGGGEAFF. The CDR3 DNA follows: TGTGCCAGCAGCCAAGGGGGGGGAGAAGCTTTCTTT.

The V gene is TRBV5-1, the J gene TRBJ2-1; perhaps TRBD1 as D (5 bases). The CDR3 contains 16 residues. The germline V and J ends were trimmed by 2 bases and 3 bases, with 15 bases remaining between them. In germline, CDR1 is SGHRS, CDR2 YFSETQ. The CDR3 is CASSFFDSQIYNEQFF. For the CDR3, the DNA is TGCGCCAGCAGCTTCTTCGACAGCCAAATCTACAATGAGCAGTTCTTC.

This clone was recorded once. V is TRBV6-2 or TRBV6-3 and J is TRBJ1-1, with D uncertain. V was pared by 7 bases and J by 0 bases, with 9 bases between. CDR3 size: 13 residues. Germline loops: CDR1 MNHEY, CDR2 SVGEGT. The CDR3 sequence: CASTPIMNTEAFF. The CDR3 DNA follows: TGTGCCAGCACCCCAATCATGAACACTGAAGCTTTCTTT.

The chain joins TRBV5-1 to TRBJ1-1; D unresolved. The germline CDR1 and CDR2 sequences are SGHRS and YFSETQ. The CDR3 covers 14 residues. Trimming took 3 bases from V and 4 from J, leaving 13 bases between them. CDR3 protein: CASSWEGFGTEAFF. CDR3 DNA: TGCGCCAGCAGCTGGGAGGGATTTGGCACTGAAGCTTTCTTT.

The chain employs TRBV12-5 and TRBJ1-3; possible D gene TRBD1, 5 bases. Per the germline V gene, CDR1 is LGHNT and CDR2 is FRNRAP. The CDR3 loop spans 15 amino acids. V shed 0 bases and J shed 3 bases, with 9 bases lying between them. The CDR3 loop is CASGLVGASGNTIYF. The CDR3 coding sequence is TGTGCTAGTGGTTTGGTTGGGGCCAGTGGAAACACCATATATTTT.

The chain couples TRBV7-9 to TRBJ2-7; D unclear. The CDR3 consists of 12 residues. Germline V gene data show CDR1 as SEHNR and CDR2 as FQNEAQ (reference sequence). V lost 5 bases, J lost 6 bases, and 11 bases lay in between. CDR3: CASSQSGLEQYF. The CDR3 coding sequence is TGTGCCAGCAGCCAGAGTGGGCTCGAGCAGTACTTC.

This clone was recorded a few times. The chain has TRBV2 and TRBJ2-5; D may be TRBD1 (5 bases). The V and J ends lost 5 bases and 1 base respectively, with 14 bases between them. In germline, CDR1 is SNHLY, CDR2 FYNNEI. This CDR3 is built from 15 residues. The CDR3 loop is CASSKTRVTQETQYF. CDR3 nucleotides: TGTGCCAGCAGTAAAACCAGGGTGACCCAAGAGACCCAGTACTTC.

The V and J genes are TRBV10-3 and TRBJ1-1; 7 bases are a match to TRBD1. From germline, CDR1 is ENHRY and CDR2 SYGVKD. The CDR3 has 13 residues. V shed 8 bases and J 7 bases; nucleotides not matched to a gene: 10. CDR3 coding DNA: TGTGCCATCCGAAAGACAGGGAAGGATGAAGCTTTCTTT. Protein product: CAIRKTGKDEAFF.

V gene TRBV20-1 combines with J gene TRBJ1-2, with D possibly matching TRBD1 (6 bases). This CDR3 comprises 11 residues. The V end lost 5 bases, the J end lost 8 bases, and 12 bases lay between the germline ends. The germline gives CDR1 DFQATT, CDR2 SNEGSKA (reference sequence). The CDR3, as DNA: TGCAGTGCTCTGGGAGGGGGAGGCTACACCTTC. This translates into CSALGGGGYTF.

The V gene is TRBV28, the J gene TRBJ1-4, with 9 bases aligning to TRBD1. Per germline, CDR1 MDHEN and CDR2 SYDVKM. Trimming at V came to 5 bases and at J to 4 bases, leaving 5 bases not matched to a gene. The CDR3 covers 15 residues. In DNA, the CDR3 is TGTGCCAGCAGTACCCGGGACAGGGTTAATGAAAAACTGTTTTTT. Translated, it gives CASSTRDRVNEKLFF.

Remarks on this clone: Other DNA sequences in the sample encode the same CDR3. The V call is TRBV9, the J call TRBJ1-6, with TRBD1 identical over 8 bases. The CDR3 runs 14 residues. The V gene end was trimmed by 3 bases and the J gene end by 10 bases; junction bases not matched to a gene: 6. Germline V gene sequence: CDR1 SGDLS, CDR2 YYNGEE. The CDR3 DNA is TGTGCCAGCAGCGCAGGACAGGGTAGGTCACCCCTCCACTTT. Amino acids: CASSAGQGRSPLHF.

V is TRBV6-5 and J is TRBJ2-2; maybe TRBD1 (6 bases). There are 14 residues in the CDR3. Germline V gene lookup returns CDR1 MNHEY and CDR2 SVGAGI. The ends were cut back, 8 bases at V and 2 bases at J, with 12 bases in the middle. The CDR3 region is CASLGTTNTGELFF. The CDR3, as DNA: TGTGCCAGCCTCGGGACAACTAACACCGGGGAGCTGTTTTTT.

The chain uses TRBV7-2 and TRBJ2-3; 14 bases fit TRBD2. Germline V CDR1 and CDR2: SGHTA, FQGNSA. Trimming at V came to 5 bases and at J to 5 bases, leaving 6 bases not matched to a gene. CDR3 length equals 16 residues. CDR3 sequence (DNA): TGTGCCAGCAGCATGGGACTAGCGGGGGACAGAGATACGCAGTATTTT. Translation: CASSMGLAGDRDTQYF.

This sequence joins TRBV29-1 and TRBJ2-2, with D perhaps matching TRBD2 (6 bases). CDR1 SQVTM and CDR2 ANQGSEA come from the germline V gene. Trimming removed 0 bases at V and 1 base at J, with 9 bases between. The CDR3 length is 15 residues. The CDR3 protein is CSVEDGGVNTGELFF. CDR3 DNA sequence: TGCAGCGTTGAAGATGGAGGGGTGAACACCGGGGAGCTGTTTTTT.

V and J are TRBV2 and TRBJ2-7; 10 nucleotides align to TRBD1. Germline assignment: CDR1 SNHLY and CDR2 FYNNEI. The CDR3 totals 13 residues. J was trimmed by 7 bases and V by 3 bases; bases with no gene match: 3. The chain's CDR3 is CASSEDRGKEQYF. CDR3 sequence (DNA): TGTGCCAGCAGTGAGGACAGGGGGAAGGAGCAGTACTTC.

This chain connects TRBV3-1 (or the pseudogene TRBV3-2) to TRBJ2-7, with 7 bases identical to TRBD1. V trimming: 0 bases; J trimming: 4 bases; junction bases outside the gene matches: 3. The CDR3 is 14 amino acids. The V gene's germline CDR1 is LGHDT and CDR2 YNNKEL (reference sequence). The CDR3 DNA reads TGTGCCAGCAGCCAAGACCCGGGACAGTACGAGCAGTACTTC. Amino acid sequence: CASSQDPGQYEQYF.

The chain uses TRBV4-3 and TRBJ2-5; a weak D match, TRBD1 (6 bases). V was shortened by 2 bases and J by 2 bases, with 12 bases between the two germline ends. The germline gives CDR1 LGHNA, CDR2 YSLEER. This CDR3 region has 15 residues. CDR3 DNA sequence: TGCGCCAGCAGCCAAACAGGGTCCCCTCAAGAGACCCAGTACTTC. Protein product: CASSQTGSPQETQYF.